The next 13 T cell receptor beta chains were all read from a single sample in a study of shared clonotypes between healthy human individuals. TCRdb's table, derived via immunoSEQ multiplex PCR, lists solely in-frame clones and lacks some. The sample carries roughly 2,300,000 clones, roughly 92% recorded once. The sample comprised naive CD4+ T cells from PBMCs. Noted subset: CD45RA+ positively selected. These receptor sequences come from a man aged 18 to 30 in good health. Some clones in this sample may be carry-over from other donors' samples.

The rearrangement joins TRBV25-1 to TRBJ1-4; no firm D call. Germline V CDR1 and CDR2: MGHDK, SYGVNS. This CDR3 region has 13 residues. CDR3 in amino acids: CATGGRVNEKLFF. CDR3 nucleotide sequence: TGTGCGACGGGCGGGAGGGTAAATGAAAAACTGTTTTTT.

The V call is TRBV28, the J call TRBJ1-5; D is ambiguous. The CDR3 length is 11 residues. The V end was cut by 9 bases, the J end by 9 bases, with 12 bases between. In germline, CDR1 is MDHEN, CDR2 SYDVKM. The chain's CDR3 is CASSYPGPQHF. CDR3 nucleotide sequence: TGTGCCAGTAGCTACCCGGGGCCCCAGCATTTT.

J is TRBJ1-1 and V is TRBV7-9, with TRBD1 matching over 8 bases. The CDR3 length is 15 residues. After removal of 2 bases from V and 5 bases from J, the junction contained 7 bases not matched to a gene. Looked up from germline, CDR1 is SEHNR and CDR2 is FQNEAQ (reference sequence). The CDR3 DNA reads as TGTGCCAGCAGCTTACGACAGGGGTTGGATACTGAAGCTTTCTTT. Its translation: CASSLRQGLDTEAFF.

This clone appeared a single time. In DNA form, the CDR3 reads TGTGCCAGCAGTTCTACACCCGGGACAGGTCGTCAGGTCTACACCTTC. This sequence encodes CASSSTPGTGRQVYTF. The V and J genes are TRBV6-5 and TRBJ1-2; 8 bases are a match to TRBD1. J was trimmed by 10 bases and V by 4 bases; bases with no gene match: 17. The germline V gene encodes CDR1 MNHEY and CDR2 SVGAGI. This CDR3 has 16 amino acids.

The J gene is TRBJ2-7, the V gene TRBV5-1; a weak D match, TRBD2 (5 bases). Germline V lookup: CDR1 SGHRS, CDR2 YFSETQ. V gave up 8 bases and J gave up 3 bases, with 18 bases separating them. The length of the CDR3 is 14 residues. CDR3 bases: TGCGCCAGTAGTAATAGCGCTATTAACTACGAGCAGTACTTC. It is translated as CASSNSAINYEQYF.

The genes are TRBV10-3 and TRBJ1-1; maybe TRBD1 (5 bases). Germline-derived CDR1 and CDR2 are ENHRY and SYGVKD. This CDR3 region has 13 residues. V lost 10 bases to trimming and J lost 3 bases, with 15 bases between them. The CDR3 loop reads CATRQSRDTEAFF. The CDR3 DNA reads as TGTGCCACCAGACAGTCCCGAGACACTGAAGCTTTCTTT.

The chain couples TRBV6-6 to TRBJ1-1, with D perhaps matching TRBD1 (5 bases). Germline CDR1 is MNHNY and CDR2 is SVGAGI (reference sequence). Trimming took off 6 bases at V and 6 bases at J, with 17 bases between the two ends. The CDR3 has 14 amino acids. The CDR3 DNA reads TGTGCCAGCAGCACGGGGACCACGGGCCCTGAAGCTTTCTTT. Amino acid sequence: CASSTGTTGPEAFF.

This chain uses TRBV10-1 with TRBJ2-7, with 11 bases lining up with TRBD2. Trimming removed 0 bases from V and 9 bases from J; junction bases left unmatched: 1. The CDR3 spans 13 residues. Per the germline V gene, CDR1 is WNHNN and CDR2 is SYGVQD (reference sequence). CDR3 residues: CASSESTSGRQYF. DNA for the CDR3: TGCGCCAGCAGTGAGTCAACTAGCGGGAGGCAGTACTTC.

V and J are TRBV11-3 and TRBJ2-3; D remains unclear. With 1 base removed from V and 3 bases from J, the gap between germline ends came to 11 bases. CDR1 and CDR2 (germline): SGHNT, YENEEA. CDR3 length: 15 amino acids. The CDR3 DNA is TGTGCCAGCAGCTTAGGAGCGTCCTATACAGATACGCAGTATTTT. It yields the protein CASSLGASYTDTQYF.

In its sample, this clone was seen once. Other DNA sequences of this sample code for an identical CDR3. The chain has TRBV30 and TRBJ1-5, with D possibly matching TRBD1 (6 bases). V lost 0 bases and J 0 bases, leaving 9 bases between the germline ends. Germline V lookup: CDR1 GTSNPN, CDR2 SVGIG (reference sequence). The CDR3 extends over 15 amino acids. The CDR3 DNA follows: TGTGCCTGGAGTGTAGGGGGAAATAGCAATCAGCCCCAGCATTTT. Protein: CAWSVGGNSNQPQHF.

The V call is TRBV21-1, the J call TRBJ1-2. TRBV21-1 is deemed a pseudogene. The CDR3 loop spans 14 amino acids. CDR3 nucleotide sequence: TGTGCCAGCAGCATCCTAACATGGAACTATGGCTACACCTTC. The encoded protein is CASSILTWNYGYTF.

Regarding this clone: This CDR3 is also generated by other DNA sequences in the sample. The CDR3 region is CASSLYGNTEAFF. CDR3 nucleotide sequence: TGTGCCAGCAGCTTGTACGGGAACACTGAAGCTTTCTTT. The chain uses TRBV7-2 and TRBJ1-1; no reliable D call. CDR1 is SGHTA and CDR2 is FQGNSA in the germline V gene. The ends were cut back, 3 bases at V and 1 base at J, with 6 bases in the middle. The CDR3 consists of 13 residues.

V and J are TRBV7-6 and TRBJ2-6; D is unresolved. CDR3 size: 17 residues. Trimming removed 1 base from V and 3 bases from J, with 13 bases in between. Germline CDR1 and CDR2: SGHVS and FNYEAQ. In nucleotides, the CDR3 is TGTGCCAGCAGCTTAGGTTCTTTTGGTAGTGGGGCCAACGTCCTGACTTTC. Amino acids: CASSLGSFGSGANVLTF. The complete variable domain, with remaining parts taken from reference TRBV7-6 and TRBJ2-6, reads GAGVSQSPRYKVTKRGQDVALRCDPISGHVSLYWYRQALGQGPEFLTYFNYEAQQDKSGLPNDRFSAERPEGSISTLTIQRTEQRDSAMYRCASSLGSFGSGANVLTFGAGSRLTVL.